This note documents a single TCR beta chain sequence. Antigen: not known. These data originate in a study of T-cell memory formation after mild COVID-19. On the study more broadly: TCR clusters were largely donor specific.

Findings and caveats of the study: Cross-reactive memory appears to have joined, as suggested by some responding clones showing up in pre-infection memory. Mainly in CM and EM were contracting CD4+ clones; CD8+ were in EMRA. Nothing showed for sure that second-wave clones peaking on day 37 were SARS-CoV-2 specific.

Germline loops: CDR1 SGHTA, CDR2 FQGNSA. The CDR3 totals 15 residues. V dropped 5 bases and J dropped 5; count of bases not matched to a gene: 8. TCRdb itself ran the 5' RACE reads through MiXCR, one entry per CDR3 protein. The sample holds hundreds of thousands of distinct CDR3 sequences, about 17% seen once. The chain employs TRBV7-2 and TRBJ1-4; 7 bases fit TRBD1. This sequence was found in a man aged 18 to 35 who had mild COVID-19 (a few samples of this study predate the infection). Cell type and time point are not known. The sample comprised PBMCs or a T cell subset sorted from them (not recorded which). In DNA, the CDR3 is TGTGCCAGCAGCCCTCGGGACAGACCGAATGAAAAACTGTTTTTT. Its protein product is CASSPRDRPNEKLFF. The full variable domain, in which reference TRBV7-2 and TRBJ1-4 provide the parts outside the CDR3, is GAGVSQSPSNKVTEKGKDVELRCDPISGHTALYWYRQSLGQGLEFLIYFQGNSAPDKSGLPSDRFSAERTGGSVSTLTIQRTQQEDSAVYLCASSPRDRPNEKLFFGSGTQLSVL.